This entry lists 5 T cell receptor beta chains sequenced from one sample in a study of T cells in Graves' hyperthyroidism and ophthalmopathy. It was RNA transcripts that yielded the amplified TCR beta CDR3 regions. Researchers ran a first-round RT-PCR on the TCR CDR3 using the HTBI primer set. TCRdb reanalysed the multiplex PCR reads using MiXCR and keeps one entry per CDR3 protein. In the table there are 500,000 to 600,000 distinct CDR3 sequences, about a sixth of which are singletons. Material: blood. The receptors were gathered from a woman aged 18-30 years with Graves' hyperthyroidism.

In its sample, this clonotype was seen many times. The chain carries TRBV7-6 and TRBJ2-3; 9 bases match TRBD2. The germline CDR1 and CDR2 sequences are SGHVS and FNYEAQ. CDR3 length: 15 residues. Germline trimming cut 2 bases from V and 6 bases from J; bases unmatched to any gene: 6. CDR3 nucleotide sequence: TGTGCCAGCAGCTTAATAGCGGGAGAGGCGGATACGCAGTATTTT. Protein sequence: CASSLIAGEADTQYF.

The J gene is TRBJ1-3, the V gene TRBV6-1; D uncertain. The germline gives CDR1 MNHNS, CDR2 SASEGT. The CDR3 consists of 13 residues. V lost 1 base, J lost 1 base, and 2 bases lay in between. The CDR3, as DNA: TGTGCCAGCAGTGAAGTTTCTGGAAACACCATATATTTT. The encoded protein is CASSEVSGNTIYF.

The J gene is TRBJ2-1, the V gene TRBV9; D may be TRBD2 (6 bases). CDR3 size: 15 residues. Germline lookup yields CDR1 SGDLS and CDR2 YYNGEE. V was pared by 0 bases and J by 8 bases, with 15 bases between. The CDR3 region is CASSVATIGGYEQFF. The CDR3 nucleotides read TGTGCCAGCAGCGTAGCTACGATCGGAGGGTATGAGCAGTTCTTC.

The chain carries TRBV4-1 and TRBJ2-2; TRBD2 matches at 10 bases. With V trimmed by 4 bases and J by 3 bases, 8 bases remained unmatched. The germline V gene has CDR1 MGHRA and CDR2 YSYEKL. The CDR3 spans 17 residues. In nucleotides, the CDR3 is TGCGCCAGCAGCCGAGACAGCGGGAGGGCCGACACCGGGGAGCTGTTTTTT. It specifies CASSRDSGRADTGELFF.

This clonotype was counted only a few times. This rearrangement joins TRBV30 to TRBJ2-5, with D unresolved. The germline V gene has CDR1 GTSNPN and CDR2 SVGIG (reference sequence). Trimming pared 4 bases from V and 5 bases from J, leaving 8 bases between. The CDR3 is 11 residues long. The CDR3 sequence: CAWTSRETQYF. In DNA, the CDR3 is TGTGCCTGGACTAGTCGGGAGACCCAGTACTTC.